These 32 T cell receptor beta chains came from one sample sequenced in a study of circulating CD8 cells and anti-PD-1 response in melanoma. The QIAseq Immune Repertoire TCR panel built the libraries from roughly 15 ng of total RNA. TCRdb independently ran MiXCR on the reads; one entry per CDR3 protein. This table holds over a thousand distinct CDR3 sequences, roughly 10% found once. Live CD3+CD8+TCRalphabeta+ cells were sorted into four subsets by PD-1 and/or TIGIT. This sample comprised CD8+ T cells from PBMCs, obtained at baseline or after one month of anti-PD-1 therapy (not recorded which). Every receptor here comes from a human donor with melanoma.

This clonotype is labeled large (0.1 to 1%). The chain has TRBV9 and TRBJ2-3, with unresolved D. V gave up 0 bases and J gave up 3 bases, with 5 bases separating them. Germline CDR1 is SGDLS and CDR2 is YYNGEE. The CDR3 runs to 13 residues. The CDR3 here is CASSVGETDTQYF. The CDR3 nucleotides are TGTGCCAGCAGCGTAGGTGAGACAGATACGCAGTATTTT. The full variable domain, rest sourced from reference TRBV9 and TRBJ2-3, is DSGVTQTPKHLITATGQRVTLRCSPRSGDLSVYWYQQSLDQGLQFLIQYYNGEERAKGNILERFSAQQFPDLHSELNLSSLELGDSALYFCASSVGETDTQYFGPGTRLTVL.

This clonotype is medium-sized within its sample. The genes are TRBV2 and TRBJ1-2; D ambiguous. Germline V lookup: CDR1 SNHLY, CDR2 FYNNEI. Trimming removed 8 bases at V and 7 bases at J, with 17 bases between. The CDR3 extends over 13 amino acids. The CDR3 is CASEPGISSGYTF. CDR3 bases: TGTGCCAGCGAGCCGGGAATAAGTTCTGGCTACACCTTC.

This clonotype rates as medium-sized. The chain carries TRBV25-1 and TRBJ2-2; D is undetermined. CDR3 length equals 12 residues. The V gene lost 10 bases and the J gene lost 6 bases, with 12 bases spanning the gap. Germline V gene data show CDR1 as MGHDK and CDR2 as SYGVNS. The CDR3 sequence is CATSGPAGELFF. The CDR3, as DNA: TGTGCCACCTCCGGACCGGCCGGGGAGCTGTTTTTT.

This clonotype ranks as medium-sized. The CDR3 nucleotides are TGTGCCAGCAGCTTAAATCGACTTAGCTCCTACGAGCAGTACTTC. Translating it yields CASSLNRLSSYEQYF. V is TRBV7-3 and J is TRBJ2-7, with unresolved D. V lost 1 base to trimming and J lost 0 bases, with 10 bases between them. This CDR3 region has 15 residues. Germline V gene data show CDR1 as SGHTA and CDR2 as FQGTGA.

This sequence joins TRBV30 and TRBJ2-1; maybe TRBD2 (5 bases). CDR1 and CDR2 (germline): GTSNPN, SVGIG (reference sequence). Trimming left V 5 bases short and J 6 bases short, with 11 bases between. This CDR3 is 12 amino acids long. CDR3 coding DNA: TGTGCCTGGGGGAGAGCCGGCAATGAGCAGTTCTTC. It codes for CAWGRAGNEQFF.

This clonotype ranks as medium-sized. The J gene is TRBJ1-1, the V gene TRBV19, with unresolved D. V dropped 3 bases and J dropped 4 bases, with 9 bases sitting between them. The CDR3 sequence is 13 residues long. Per germline, CDR1 LNHDA and CDR2 SQIVND (reference sequence). CDR3 protein: CASSIAVSTEAFF. The CDR3 bases are TGTGCCAGTAGTATCGCCGTTAGCACTGAAGCTTTCTTT.

This clonotype rates as medium-sized. V usage is TRBV4-3 and J usage is TRBJ2-1; TRBD2 agrees at 8 bases. The CDR3 extends over 17 amino acids. Germline CDR1 reads LGHNA; CDR2 reads YSLEER. The J segment lost 0 bases and the V segment lost 1 base, leaving 5 bases of the junction unmatched. The CDR3 sequence is CASSQVPAGVSYNEQFF. The CDR3 DNA reads TGCGCCAGCAGCCAAGTACCAGCGGGGGTCTCCTACAATGAGCAGTTCTTC.

Sample share makes this clonotype large (0.1 to 1%). The DNA for the CDR3 is TGCAGTGCCTGGGAGGGGGGCACAGATACGCAGTATTTT. This gives the protein CSAWEGGTDTQYF. The chain is built from TRBV20-1 and TRBJ2-3, with D possibly matching TRBD2 (7 bases). The length of the CDR3 is 13 residues. Germline values: CDR1 DFQATT, CDR2 SNEGSKA (reference sequence). With 6 bases removed from V and 1 base from J, the gap between germline ends came to 11 bases.

Relative to its sample, this clonotype is large (0.1 to 1%). The gene calls are TRBV19 and TRBJ1-1; D is undetermined. Germline CDR1 is LNHDA and CDR2 is SQIVND (reference sequence). Trimming cost V 0 bases and J 4 bases, with 12 bases left between them. This CDR3 has 15 amino acids. The CDR3 protein is CASSIEAGLITEAFF. CDR3 sequence (DNA): TGTGCCAGTAGTATAGAGGCGGGTTTGATCACTGAAGCTTTCTTT.

Details on this clonotype: A single base separates this from a much larger clone, so it may be a read error. This sequence joins TRBV23-1 and TRBJ2-5; D is uncertain. TRBV23-1 is classed as an ORF, of uncertain function. CDR3 length equals 9 residues. Trimming took 0 bases from V and 12 from J, leaving 2 bases between them. The CDR3 nucleotides are TGCGCCAGCAGTCAATCGGAGTACTTC. Amino acids: CASSQSEYF.

By share, this clonotype counts as large (0.1 to 1%). CDR3 in DNA: TGTGCCAGTAACCCCCAGGGGGGTACTGAAGCTTTCTTT. Translated: CASNPQGGTEAFF. The chain is built from TRBV19 and TRBJ1-1; 7 bases line up with TRBD1. Germline V gives CDR1 LNHDA, CDR2 SQIVND (reference sequence). Trimming at V came to 7 bases and at J to 5 bases, leaving 7 bases not matched to a gene. The CDR3 is 13 residues long. Drawing the rest from reference TRBV19 and TRBJ1-1, the complete variable domain is DGGITQSPKYLFRKEGQNVTLSCEQNLNHDAMYWYRQDPGQGLRLIYYSQIVNDFQKGDIAEGYSVSREKKESFPLTVTSAQKNPTAFYLCASNPQGGTEAFFGQGTRLTVV.

The chain links TRBV2 to TRBJ1-1; tentatively, D is TRBD1 (6 bases). Trimming took off 1 base at V and 1 base at J, with 13 bases between the two ends. The CDR3 contains 16 residues. From germline, CDR1 is SNHLY and CDR2 FYNNEI. The CDR3 sequence: CASSEEFGRGNTEAFF. The DNA of the CDR3 is TGTGCCAGCAGTGAAGAGTTTGGCAGGGGGAACACTGAAGCTTTCTTT.

By its share, this clonotype is medium-sized. The DNA for the CDR3 is TGTGCCAGTACTCCGGGACAGGGGATCCTCTACGAGCAGTACTTC. Translated, it gives CASTPGQGILYEQYF. The chain has TRBV19 and TRBJ2-7; TRBD1 matches 10 bases. The CDR3 is 15 amino acids. Germline V CDR1 and CDR2: LNHDA, SQIVND (reference sequence). The junction had 9 bases not matched to a gene; V was cut back by 7 bases and J by 3 bases.

By its share, this clonotype is large. This sequence joins TRBV19 and TRBJ2-3; possibly TRBD1 for D (5 bases). The CDR3 totals 12 residues. Germline CDR1 is LNHDA and CDR2 is SQIVND (reference sequence). The germline V and J ends were trimmed by 5 bases and 6 bases, with 9 bases remaining between them. The CDR3 sequence is CASSHPGDTQYF. As DNA, the CDR3 is TGTGCCAGTAGTCACCCAGGGGATACGCAGTATTTT. Supplemented by reference TRBV19 and TRBJ2-3, the full variable domain reads DGGITQSPKYLFRKEGQNVTLSCEQNLNHDAMYWYRQDPGQGLRLIYYSQIVNDFQKGDIAEGYSVSREKKESFPLTVTSAQKNPTAFYLCASSHPGDTQYFGPGTRLTVL.

A remark on this clonotype: An end of the junction does not agree with germline; a read error may underlie this. This sequence joins TRBV20-1 and TRBJ2-2, with 8 bases lining up with TRBD1. In germline, CDR1 is DFQATT, CDR2 SNEGSKA (reference sequence). This CDR3 has 16 amino acids. The CDR3 region has the DNA TGCAGTGCTAGACCCATGGACAGGGTGGGCGCCGGGGAGCTGTCTTTT. It codes for CSARPMDRVGAGELSF.

Concerning this clonotype itself: The CDR3 end shows no conserved phenylalanine or tryptophan, and so a read error is likely. V usage is TRBV3-1 and J usage is TRBJ1-5; D is perhaps TRBD1 (6 bases). Trimming shortened V by 0 bases and J by 2 bases, and 11 bases separated the two germline ends. Per germline, CDR1 LGHDT and CDR2 YNNKEL (reference sequence). The CDR3 length is 16 residues. CDR3 amino acids: CASSQDRGGGNQPQHL. Here the CDR3 DNA reads TGTGCCAGCAGCCAAGATAGAGGGGGTGGCAATCAGCCCCAGCATTTA.

This clonotype was seen more than once but under ten times. The rearrangement joins TRBV27 to TRBJ1-4; a weak D match, TRBD1 (6 bases). The CDR3 has 14 amino acids. Trimming shortened V by 0 bases and J by 7 bases, and 9 bases separated the two germline ends. Germline assignment: CDR1 MNHEY and CDR2 SMNVEV (reference sequence). Here the CDR3 reads CASSLSPRGEKLFF. The CDR3 coding sequence is TGTGCCAGCAGTTTATCCCCCAGGGGTGAAAAACTGTTTTTT.

The sample holds a few counts of this clonotype. A much more abundant neighbour one base away suggests this may be a read error. The rearrangement uses TRBV20-1 and TRBJ2-1; D remains ambiguous. There are 14 residues in the CDR3. Germline CDR1 reads DFQATT; CDR2 reads SNEGSKA (reference sequence). CDR3 residues: CSAPGPYDNNELFF. CDR3 nucleotide sequence: TGCAGTGCTCCTGGACCCTACGATAACAATGAGCTGTTCTTC.

This clonotype is medium-sized (0.01 to 0.1%) in the sample. This chain connects TRBV12-3 or TRBV12-4 to TRBJ2-7; D is unclear. The CDR3 totals 13 residues. Trimming shortened V by 4 bases and J by 3 bases, and 10 bases separated the two germline ends. The CDR3 DNA reads TGTGCCAGCAGTTCCGCTCTACACTACGAGCAGTACTTC. It specifies CASSSALHYEQYF.

Sample share makes this clonotype medium-sized (0.01 to 0.1%). The chain has TRBV4-1 and TRBJ2-1; 11 bases fit TRBD2. With 6 bases clipped from V and 4 bases from J, the junction kept 5 bases outside the gene matches. Per germline, CDR1 MGHRA and CDR2 YSYEKL. This CDR3 has 15 amino acids. The DNA of the CDR3 is TGCGCCAGCAGACCGACTAGCGGGGAATACAATGAGCAGTTCTTC. It translates to CASRPTSGEYNEQFF.

Within the sample, this clonotype is medium-sized (0.01 to 0.1%). This chain joins TRBV7-9 and TRBJ1-2; D gene ambiguous. This CDR3 contains 10 residues. Germline lookup yields CDR1 SEHNR and CDR2 FQNEAQ (reference sequence). The V end was cut by 8 bases, the J end by 7 bases, with 8 bases between. In nucleotides, the CDR3 is TGTGCCAGCGATTACTCTGGCTACACCTTC. Protein product: CASDYSGYTF. Full variable domain (missing parts from reference TRBV7-9 and TRBJ1-2): DTGVSQNPRHKITKRGQNVTFRCDPISEHNRLYWYRQTLGQGPEFLTYFQNEAQLEKSRLLSDRFSAERPKGSFSTLEIQRTEQGDSAMYLCASDYSGYTFGSGTRLTVV.

Judged by abundance, this clonotype is large. The gene calls are TRBV7-2 and TRBJ2-7; weak D call: TRBD2 (6 bases). The CDR3 has 14 residues. The germline CDR1 and CDR2 sequences are SGHTA and FQGNSA. The V gene lost 5 bases and the J gene lost 2 bases, with 13 bases spanning the gap. The CDR3 sequence is CASSLGTGPYEQYF. As DNA, the CDR3 is TGTGCCAGCAGCCTGGGGACTGGTCCCTACGAGCAGTACTTC.

In its sample, this clonotype is large. The chain employs TRBV19 and TRBJ1-5, with D unresolved. Germline CDR1 LNHDA, CDR2 SQIVND (reference sequence). The CDR3 is 14 amino acids. Trimming pared 3 bases from V and 0 bases from J, leaving 6 bases between. The CDR3 DNA is TGTGCCAGTAGTATGGGGAATAGCAATCAGCCCCAGCATTTT. Translation: CASSMGNSNQPQHF.

This clonotype is labeled medium-sized (0.01 to 0.1%). V usage is TRBV25-1 and J usage is TRBJ2-5; 8 positions match TRBD2. The CDR3 runs to 14 residues. The germline V gene has CDR1 MGHDK and CDR2 SYGVNS. Unmatched junction bases numbered 12, after V lost 10 bases and J lost 5 bases. This CDR3 is CATSGTSSGETQYF. For the CDR3, the DNA is TGTGCCACCTCCGGGACTAGTAGTGGGGAGACCCAGTACTTC.

The V gene is TRBV19, the J gene TRBJ2-3; D unclear. The CDR3 is 15 residues long. The germline gives CDR1 LNHDA, CDR2 SQIVND (reference sequence). Between the trimmed V and J ends, which lost 3 bases and 2 bases, there was a span of 12 bases. The CDR3 nucleotides read TGTGCCAGTAGTATGGCCCTGGGCAACACAGATACGCAGTATTTT. Translation gives CASSMALGNTDTQYF.

By proportion, this clonotype is medium-sized. The rearrangement uses TRBV11-3 and TRBJ1-5; a weak D match, TRBD1 (5 bases). V lost 5 bases and J lost 4, with 15 bases in between. Germline CDR1 SGHNT, CDR2 YENEEA. The CDR3 sequence is 15 residues long. The CDR3 reads CASSLGDGLNQPQHF. DNA of the CDR3: TGTGCCAGCAGCCTCGGGGACGGATTAAATCAGCCCCAGCATTTT.

This clonotype is judged medium-sized (0.01 to 0.1%). V usage is TRBV27 and J usage is TRBJ2-7; 8 bases match TRBD2. CDR3 length: 15 amino acids. Unmatched junction bases numbered 6, after V lost 0 bases and J lost 5 bases. Germline assignment: CDR1 MNHEY and CDR2 SMNVEV (reference sequence). DNA for the CDR3: TGTGCCAGCAGTTTATCCCGGGGGGGTCTTAACGAGCAGTACTTC. It encodes CASSLSRGGLNEQYF.

This clonotype was counted only a few times. DNA for the CDR3: TGTGCCTGGAGTGGGGGTTCACCCCTCCACTTT. It is translated as CAWSGGSPLHF. The chain is built from TRBV30 and TRBJ1-6, with unresolved D. Looked up from germline, CDR1 is GTSNPN and CDR2 is SVGIG (reference sequence). The CDR3 is 11 amino acids. Trimming shortened V by 1 base and J by 9 bases, and 4 bases separated the two germline ends.

This clonotype qualifies as medium-sized (0.01 to 0.1%). The chain uses TRBV19 and TRBJ2-1; TRBD2 agrees at 11 bases. There are 17 residues in the CDR3. The ends lost 5 bases at V and 1 base at J; junction bases unmatched: 7. CDR1 is LNHDA, CDR2 SQIVND, per germline (reference sequence). The CDR3 reads CASSANSGGASYNEQFF. In DNA, the CDR3 is TGTGCCAGTAGTGCGAATAGCGGGGGGGCGTCCTACAATGAGCAGTTCTTC.

This clonotype is large within its sample. The J gene is TRBJ1-2, the V gene TRBV19; D not resolved. Trimming took 7 bases from V and 3 from J, leaving 18 bases between them. The CDR3 is made up of 15 amino acids. CDR1 is LNHDA, CDR2 SQIVND, per germline (reference sequence). CDR3 DNA sequence: TGTGCCAGTAACCCCCTCAGAGGGTCGGACTATGGCTACACCTTC. Its translation: CASNPLRGSDYGYTF.

A few counts support this clonotype. A much larger clone sits a single nucleotide away, making a read error possible. The chain carries TRBV19 and TRBJ2-1; no clear D. This CDR3 contains 14 residues. Germline V gene data show CDR1 as LNHDA and CDR2 as SQIVND (reference sequence). Trimming took off 3 bases at V and 8 bases at J, with 14 bases between the two ends. For the CDR3, the DNA is TGTGCCAGTAGTATGCTGTTCGGTGACGATGAGCAGTTCTTC. It specifies CASSMLFGDDEQFF.

This clonotype is deemed large. The chain combines TRBV24-1 with TRBJ2-3, with a possible D match to TRBD1 (5 bases). Trimming pared 5 bases from V and 1 base from J, leaving 9 bases between. Per the germline V gene, CDR1 is KGHDR and CDR2 is SFDVKD. The CDR3 extends over 14 amino acids. The CDR3 DNA follows: TGTGCCACCAGTGGTCCACAGGGCACAGATACGCAGTATTTT. Amino acids: CATSGPQGTDTQYF.